This TCR beta chain was sequenced during a study of shared clonotypes between healthy human individuals (TCRdb year 2020). In the study overall: The cohort included three men and two women between 18 and 49 years of age. To estimate repertoire size and how much clonotype sharing occurs between individuals, the study deeply sequenced the blood TCR repertoires of five or six healthy adults. Between about 0.94 and 8.9 billion PBMCs per donor were obtained by leukapheresis. For each donor, three plates each were used for CD4 naive and CD4 memory, two plates were used for CD8 naive, and one plate was used for CD8 memory. Libraries were prepared and TCR repertoires were sequenced by different laboratories using diverse techniques, in order to increase sequencing depth and limit assay-specific biases.

The CDR3, from cysteine to phenylalanine, totals 14 residues. Only the CDR3 DNA stays, 42 bases, in frame from base 1. The germline V gene gives CDR1 as ENHRY and CDR2 as SYGVKD. The V end loses 4 bases and the J end loses 2 bases, and a stretch of 9 bases separates them. As concerns this clone: Its target antigen remains unknown. No clone much larger than this one lies a single base away; base qualities are absent.

Using the deep immunoSEQ assay, TCR CDR3 regions were amplified from genomic DNA by multiplex PCR. For each cell subset, the extracted genomic DNA was distributed evenly across all wells of several immunoSEQ 96-well plates, and each plate served as one replicate. For sorted subsets, roughly 190 ng of genomic DNA, equivalent to 25,000 to 35,000 T cell genomes, went into each replicate PCR. Purified libraries were measured with a Qubit 3.0 fluorometer, size-checked on a Bioanalyzer 2100, and measured again with the KAPA Library Quantification kit. Every immunoSEQ 96-well plate was sequenced on a dedicated single-read 150-cycle Illumina NextSeq 550 flow cell. In the paper's pipeline: Because the immunoSEQ output included only junctional sequences and no quality scores, the filtering could not be the same as the filtering used for full-length reads. To assign V/J genes and CDR3, sequences were annotated against IMGT germline references using PyIR, a Python wrapper for IgBLAST v1.9. Any read was removed if the V/J assignment was weak (E-value above 1e-6), the CDR3 was missing, or the read contained stop codons, out-of-frame junctions, or ambiguous translated residues. A V3J clonotype was defined by an identical inferred V gene, J gene, and CDR3 amino acid sequence. Percentage overlap between repertoires was computed as shared unique clonotypes divided by the size of the smaller repertoire. Repertoire richness was assessed with RTK rarefaction, the Chao1 estimator, and Recon v2.1 estimates of unobserved clonotypes. Generation probabilities for all TCRbeta clonotypes obtained by the gDNA method from a handful of donors were computed using OLGA. Imported from immuneACCESS, the table was reduced by TCRdb to in-frame sequences with V and J called. These copies leave out some clones; in studies compared against another copy, an unresolved V gene accounts for under half, and the cause of the remainder is not known. The V and J calls and clone size come from that table; D and trimming were worked out from the DNA. In this sample the table shows a few million clones, approximately 92% of which occur a single time. More than 1.5% of the sample is held by the ten biggest clonotypes.

CD8 naive samples consisted of CD45RO-negative cells that were positively selected for CCR7, yielding a CD45RA+CCR7+ population without TemRA cells. The donors were healthy, HIV-negative adults who had no recently reported acute infections or vaccinations. All donors were Caucasian adults living in Nashville, Tennessee, USA. Blood was obtained by leukapheresis, after which PBMCs were separated by Ficoll-Histopaque density gradient centrifugation and cryopreserved in liquid nitrogen vapor phase. Analytical flow cytometry was used to check the purity and quantity of every magnetically sorted T cell population. Each sorted fraction had its genomic DNA isolated and then quantified by UV absorbance on a Nanodrop 2000c. The investigation overall reported the following: Naive subsets generally had larger estimated clonotype richness than memory subsets did. Pairwise subsampling indicated that sequencing depth was expected to affect the degree of clonotype sharing among donors. Across several donors, roughly 5.1% of naive CD4, approximately 3.6% of naive CD8, approximately 2.5% of memory CD4, and around 0.4% of memory CD8 clonotypes were shared. Higher generation probabilities were observed for clonotypes shared by all four sorted-subset donors than for non-shared clonotypes. Sampling was restricted to blood, and TCR repertoires in tissue are likely to differ from TCR repertoires in blood. The small number of donors limited the genetic and exposure-history diversity represented. Even with the large sequencing depth, rarefaction of the sorted-subset datasets indicated that sequencing was incomplete.

This clonotype was sampled from a young man in good health. Some clones in this sample may be carry-over from other donors' samples. Source material: naive CD8+ T cells from PBMCs. According to the study, the label for this sample's cell subset or site signals: CD45RA+CCR7+. This chain is built from TRBV10-3 and TRBJ1-5; too little of a D gene remains to name it. The CDR3 region: CAISGEGGNQPQHF. DNA sequence: TGTGCCATCAGTGGGGAGGGAGGCAATCAGCCCCAGCATTTT.